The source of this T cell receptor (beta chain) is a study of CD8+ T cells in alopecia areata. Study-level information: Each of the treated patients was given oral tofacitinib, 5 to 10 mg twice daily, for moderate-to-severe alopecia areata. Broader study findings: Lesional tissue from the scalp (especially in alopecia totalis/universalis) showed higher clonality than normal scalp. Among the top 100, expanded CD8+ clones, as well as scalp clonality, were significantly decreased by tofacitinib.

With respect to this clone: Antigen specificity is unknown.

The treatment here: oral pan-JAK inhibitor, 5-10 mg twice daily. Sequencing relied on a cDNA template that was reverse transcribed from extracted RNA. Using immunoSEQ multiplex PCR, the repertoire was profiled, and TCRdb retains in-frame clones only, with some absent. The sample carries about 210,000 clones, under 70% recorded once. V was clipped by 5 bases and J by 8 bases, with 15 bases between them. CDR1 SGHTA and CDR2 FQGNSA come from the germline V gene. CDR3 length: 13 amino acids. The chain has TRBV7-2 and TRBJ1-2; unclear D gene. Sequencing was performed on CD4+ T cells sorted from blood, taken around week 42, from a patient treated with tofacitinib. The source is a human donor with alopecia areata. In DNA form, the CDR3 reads TGTGCCAGCAGCGCGGGGTCCGGCGGAGGCTACACCTTC. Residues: CASSAGSGGGYTF.